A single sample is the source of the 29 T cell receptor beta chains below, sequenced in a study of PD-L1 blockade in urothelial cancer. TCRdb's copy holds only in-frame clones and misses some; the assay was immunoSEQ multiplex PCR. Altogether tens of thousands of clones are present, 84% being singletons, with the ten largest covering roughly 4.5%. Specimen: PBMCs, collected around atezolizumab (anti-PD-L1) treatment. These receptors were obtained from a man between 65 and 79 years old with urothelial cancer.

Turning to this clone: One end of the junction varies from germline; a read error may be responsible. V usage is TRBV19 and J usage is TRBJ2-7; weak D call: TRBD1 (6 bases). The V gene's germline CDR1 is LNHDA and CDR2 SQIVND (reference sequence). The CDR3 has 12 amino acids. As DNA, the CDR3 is TGTGCCACTAGTGGGACAACCTACGAGCAGTACTTC. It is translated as CATSGTTYEQYF.

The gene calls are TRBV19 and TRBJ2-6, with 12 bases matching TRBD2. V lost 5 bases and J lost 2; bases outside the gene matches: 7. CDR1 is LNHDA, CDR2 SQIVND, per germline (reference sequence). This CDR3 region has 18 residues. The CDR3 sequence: CASSARLAGEPGANVLTF. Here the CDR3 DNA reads TGTGCCAGTAGTGCGAGACTAGCGGGAGAGCCTGGGGCCAACGTCCTGACTTTC.

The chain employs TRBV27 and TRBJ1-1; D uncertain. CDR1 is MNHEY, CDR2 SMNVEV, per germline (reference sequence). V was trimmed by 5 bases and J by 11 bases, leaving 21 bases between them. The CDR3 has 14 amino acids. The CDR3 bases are TGTGCCAGCAGTCCAACCCGGGTGCCCCCAGAGGCTTTCTTT. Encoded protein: CASSPTRVPPEAFF.

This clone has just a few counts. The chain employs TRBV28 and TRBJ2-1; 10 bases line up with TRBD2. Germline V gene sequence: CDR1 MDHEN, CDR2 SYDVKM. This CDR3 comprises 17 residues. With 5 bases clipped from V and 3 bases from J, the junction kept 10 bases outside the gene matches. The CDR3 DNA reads TGTGCCAGCAGTACCAATGTAGCGGGAGGTTTCTACAATGAGCAGTTCTTC. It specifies CASSTNVAGGFYNEQFF.

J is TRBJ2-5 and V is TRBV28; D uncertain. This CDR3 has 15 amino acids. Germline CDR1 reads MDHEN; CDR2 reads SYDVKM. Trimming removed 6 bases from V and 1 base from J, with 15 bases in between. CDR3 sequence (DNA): TGTGCCAGCAGCCGCCAGGTCCCGACCCAAGAGACCCAGTACTTC. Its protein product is CASSRQVPTQETQYF.

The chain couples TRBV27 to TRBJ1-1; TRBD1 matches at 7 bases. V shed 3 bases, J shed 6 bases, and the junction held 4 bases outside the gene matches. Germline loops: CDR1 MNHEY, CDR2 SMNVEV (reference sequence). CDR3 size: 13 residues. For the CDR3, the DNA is TGTGCCAGCAGTTTTGGCCAGGGGGCTGAAGCTTTCTTT. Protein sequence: CASSFGQGAEAFF.

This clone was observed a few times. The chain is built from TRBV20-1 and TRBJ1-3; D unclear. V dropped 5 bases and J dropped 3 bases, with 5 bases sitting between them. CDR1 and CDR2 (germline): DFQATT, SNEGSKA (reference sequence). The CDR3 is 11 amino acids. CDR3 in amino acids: CSAGLGNTIYF. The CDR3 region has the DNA TGCAGTGCTGGACTTGGAAACACCATATATTTT.

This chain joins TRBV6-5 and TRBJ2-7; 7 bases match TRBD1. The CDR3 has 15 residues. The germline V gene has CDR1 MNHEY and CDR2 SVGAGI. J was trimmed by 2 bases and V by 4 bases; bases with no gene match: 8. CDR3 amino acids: CASSSPGQGAYEQYF. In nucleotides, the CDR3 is TGTGCCAGCAGTTCCCCCGGGCAGGGGGCCTACGAGCAGTACTTC.

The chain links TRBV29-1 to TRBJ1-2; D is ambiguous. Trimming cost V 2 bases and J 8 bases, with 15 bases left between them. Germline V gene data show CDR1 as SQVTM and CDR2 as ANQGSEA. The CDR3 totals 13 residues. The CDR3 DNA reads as TGCAGCGTTGAACCTACCGACCGAGCGGGCTACACCTTC. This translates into CSVEPTDRAGYTF.

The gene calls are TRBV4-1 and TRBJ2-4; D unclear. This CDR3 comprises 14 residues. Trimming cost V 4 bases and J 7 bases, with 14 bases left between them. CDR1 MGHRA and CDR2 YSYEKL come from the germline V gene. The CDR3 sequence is CASSPSPGSNIQYF. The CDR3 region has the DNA TGCGCCAGCAGCCCCTCTCCAGGCAGCAACATTCAGTACTTC.

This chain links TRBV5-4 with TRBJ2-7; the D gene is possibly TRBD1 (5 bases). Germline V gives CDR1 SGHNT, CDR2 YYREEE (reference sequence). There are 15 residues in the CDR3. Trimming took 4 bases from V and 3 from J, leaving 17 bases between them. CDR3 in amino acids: CASSPLGVSYYEQYF. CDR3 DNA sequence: TGTGCCAGCAGCCCCCTAGGGGTCTCCTACTACGAGCAGTACTTC.

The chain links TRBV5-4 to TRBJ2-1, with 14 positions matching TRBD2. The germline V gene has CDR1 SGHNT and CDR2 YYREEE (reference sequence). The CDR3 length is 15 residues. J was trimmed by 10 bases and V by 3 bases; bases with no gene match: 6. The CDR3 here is CASSSTSGRVGEQFF. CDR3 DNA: TGTGCCAGCAGCTCGACTAGCGGGAGGGTGGGGGAGCAGTTCTTC.

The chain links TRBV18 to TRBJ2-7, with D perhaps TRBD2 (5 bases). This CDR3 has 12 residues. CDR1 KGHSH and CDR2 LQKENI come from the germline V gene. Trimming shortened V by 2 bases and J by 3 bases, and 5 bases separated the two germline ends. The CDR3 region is CASSPGGYEQYF. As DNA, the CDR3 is TGTGCCAGCTCACCAGGAGGCTACGAGCAGTACTTC. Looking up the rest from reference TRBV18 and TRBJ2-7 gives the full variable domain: NAGVMQNPRHLVRRRGQEARLRCSPMKGHSHVYWYRQLPEEGLKFMVYLQKENIIDESGMPKERFSAEFPKEGPSILRIQQVVRGDSAAYFCASSPGGYEQYFGPGTRLTVT.

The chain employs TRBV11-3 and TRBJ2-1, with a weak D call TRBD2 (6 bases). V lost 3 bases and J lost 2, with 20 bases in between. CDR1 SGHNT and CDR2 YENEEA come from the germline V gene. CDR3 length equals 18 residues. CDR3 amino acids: CASSLGPDSGATYNEQFF. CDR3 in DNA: TGTGCCAGCAGCTTGGGACCGGATAGCGGTGCAACCTACAATGAGCAGTTCTTC.

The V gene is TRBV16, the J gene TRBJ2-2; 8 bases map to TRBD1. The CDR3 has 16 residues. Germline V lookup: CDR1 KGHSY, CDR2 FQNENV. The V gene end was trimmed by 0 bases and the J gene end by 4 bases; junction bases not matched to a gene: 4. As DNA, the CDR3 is TGTGCCAGCAGCCAATCTCGACAGGGGAGCACCGGGGAGCTGTTTTTT. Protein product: CASSQSRQGSTGELFF.

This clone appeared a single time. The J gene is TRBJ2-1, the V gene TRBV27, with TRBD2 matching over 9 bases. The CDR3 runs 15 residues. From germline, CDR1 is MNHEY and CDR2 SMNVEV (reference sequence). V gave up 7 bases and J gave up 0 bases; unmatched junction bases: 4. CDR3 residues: CASKASGNSYNEQFF. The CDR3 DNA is TGTGCCAGCAAAGCTAGCGGGAACTCCTACAATGAGCAGTTCTTC.

CDR3 region: CASSPGTSGDTQYF. DNA for the CDR3: TGTGCCAGTAGTCCCGGGACTAGCGGAGATACGCAGTATTTT. The gene calls are TRBV19 and TRBJ2-3, with TRBD2 matching over 11 bases. The CDR3 has 14 residues. Trimming took 5 bases from V and 5 from J; bases not matched to a gene: 3. The germline V gene has CDR1 LNHDA and CDR2 SQIVND (reference sequence).

CDR3 coding DNA: TGTGCCAGCAGTGGAAGGGGGCGACTAACCCTCTACGAGCAGTACTTC. As protein: CASSGRGRLTLYEQYF. V usage is TRBV25-1 and J usage is TRBJ2-7, with 7 bases matching TRBD1. Germline CDR1 and CDR2: MGHDK and SYGVNS. V shed 4 bases and J 3 bases; nucleotides not matched to a gene: 12. The CDR3 loop spans 16 amino acids.

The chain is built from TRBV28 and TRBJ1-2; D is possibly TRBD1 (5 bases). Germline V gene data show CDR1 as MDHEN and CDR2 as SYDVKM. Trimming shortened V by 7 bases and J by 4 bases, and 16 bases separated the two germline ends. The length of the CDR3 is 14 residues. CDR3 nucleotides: TGTGCCAGCACCCTCGGGGGTTTTGGCTATGGCTACACCTTC. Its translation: CASTLGGFGYGYTF.

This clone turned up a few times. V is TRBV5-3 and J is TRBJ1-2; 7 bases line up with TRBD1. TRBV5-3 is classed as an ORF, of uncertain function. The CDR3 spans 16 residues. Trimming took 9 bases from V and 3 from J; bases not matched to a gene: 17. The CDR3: CATEASRGTAHYGYTF. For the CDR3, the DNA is TGTGCCACAGAAGCATCCAGAGGGACAGCTCACTATGGCTACACCTTC.

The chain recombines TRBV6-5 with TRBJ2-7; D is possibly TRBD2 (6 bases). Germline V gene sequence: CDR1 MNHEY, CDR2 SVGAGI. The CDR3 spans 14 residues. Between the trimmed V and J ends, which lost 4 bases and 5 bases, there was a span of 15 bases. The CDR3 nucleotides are TGTGCCAGCAGTTGGACGGGAGAACGTAACGAGCAGTACTTC. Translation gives CASSWTGERNEQYF.

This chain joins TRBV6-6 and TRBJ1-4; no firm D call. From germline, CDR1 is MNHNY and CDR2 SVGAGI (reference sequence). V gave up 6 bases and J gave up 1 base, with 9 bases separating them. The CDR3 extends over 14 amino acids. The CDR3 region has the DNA TGTGCCAGCAGGCCGATAGTAACTAATGAAAAACTGTTTTTT. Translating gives CASRPIVTNEKLFF.

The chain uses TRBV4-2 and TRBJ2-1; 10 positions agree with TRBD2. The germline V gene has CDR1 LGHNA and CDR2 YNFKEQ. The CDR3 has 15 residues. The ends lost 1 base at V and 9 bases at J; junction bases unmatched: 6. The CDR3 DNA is TGTGCCAGCAGCCAAGCTAGCGGGAGTTTGAGTGAGCAGTTCTTC. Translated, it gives CASSQASGSLSEQFF.

The CDR3 nucleotides read TGTGCCAGCACCCAAGACAGACACGAGGATACGCAGTATTTT. This codes for CASTQDRHEDTQYF. This chain joins TRBV2 and TRBJ2-3; a weak D match, TRBD1 (5 bases). Trimming removed 7 bases from V and 6 bases from J, with 17 bases in between. This CDR3 is built from 14 residues. CDR1 and CDR2 (germline): SNHLY, FYNNEI.

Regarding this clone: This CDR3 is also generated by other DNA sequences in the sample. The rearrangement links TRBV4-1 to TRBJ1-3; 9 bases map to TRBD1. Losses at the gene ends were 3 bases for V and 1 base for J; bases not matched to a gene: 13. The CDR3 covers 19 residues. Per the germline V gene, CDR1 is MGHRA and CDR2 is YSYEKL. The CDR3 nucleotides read TGCGCCAGCAGCCACTCTCCACCGACAGGGGGTATTTCTGGAAACACCATATATTTT. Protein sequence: CASSHSPPTGGISGNTIYF.

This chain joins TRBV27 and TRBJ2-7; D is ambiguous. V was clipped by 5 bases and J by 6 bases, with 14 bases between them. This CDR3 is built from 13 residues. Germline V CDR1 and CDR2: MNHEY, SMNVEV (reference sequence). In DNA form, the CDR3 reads TGTGCCAGCAGTATAACCAGAAGGAGCGAGCAGTACTTC. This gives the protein CASSITRRSEQYF.

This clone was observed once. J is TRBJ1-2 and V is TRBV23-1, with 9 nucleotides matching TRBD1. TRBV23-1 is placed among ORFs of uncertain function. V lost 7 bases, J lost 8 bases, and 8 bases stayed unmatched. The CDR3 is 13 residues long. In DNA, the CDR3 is TGCGCCAGCAAACGGGACAGGGAAAACGGCTACACCTTC. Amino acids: CASKRDRENGYTF.

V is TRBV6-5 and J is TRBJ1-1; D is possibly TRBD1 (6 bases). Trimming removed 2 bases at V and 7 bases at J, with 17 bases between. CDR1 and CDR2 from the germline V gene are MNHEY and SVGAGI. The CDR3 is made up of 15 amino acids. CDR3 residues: CASSYGAGAEFEAFF. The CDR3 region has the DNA TGTGCCAGCAGTTACGGGGCGGGGGCCGAATTTGAAGCTTTCTTT.

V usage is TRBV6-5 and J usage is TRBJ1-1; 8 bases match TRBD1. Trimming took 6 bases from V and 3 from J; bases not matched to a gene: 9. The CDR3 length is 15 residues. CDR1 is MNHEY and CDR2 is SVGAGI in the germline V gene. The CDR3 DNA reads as TGTGCCAGCAGGAGGTCACAGGGACAGGACACTGAAGCTTTCTTT. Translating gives CASRRSQGQDTEAFF.